The 18 T cell receptor beta chains reported below all come from one sample, sequenced in a study of blood T cells in healthy people across ages. A sample-barcoded 5' primer and a J-beta primer mix were used in a second PCR of about 7 to 12 cycles. TCRdb itself ran the 5' RACE reads through MiXCR, one entry per CDR3 protein. Seen here are some 1.1 million distinct CDR3 sequences, 35% to 40% observed once, and the top ten hold around 14%. Sequencing used blood. The receptors here all came from a young man in good health.

Remarks on this clonotype: At one boundary the junction diverges from the germline segment, which might be a read error. V and J are TRBV11-1 and TRBJ1-2, with TRBD1 matching over 8 bases. The CDR3 covers 15 residues. Germline V gene data show CDR1 as SGHAT and CDR2 as FQDESV (reference sequence). CDR3 amino acids: CAGSARPDRVYGYTF. The CDR3 nucleotides are TGTGCCGGCAGCGCCCGCCCGGACAGGGTCTATGGCTACACCTTC.

This clonotype was counted ten times or more. The V gene is TRBV12-3 or TRBV12-4, the J gene TRBJ2-7; TRBD1 aligns across 8 bases. Trimming took 6 bases from V and 3 from J; bases not matched to a gene: 7. This CDR3 comprises 14 residues. The CDR3: CASSLTGEVYEQYF. For the CDR3, the DNA is TGTGCCAGCAGCCTGACAGGGGAGGTCTACGAGCAGTACTTC.

For this clonotype: The junction and the germline gene differ at one end; a read error may be behind it. The gene calls are TRBV6-2 or TRBV6-3 and TRBJ2-1; 10 nucleotides line up with TRBD1. This CDR3 comprises 15 residues. The germline V gene has CDR1 MNHEY and CDR2 SVGEGT. CDR3: CANSGGTGVYNEQFF. In DNA form, the CDR3 reads TGTGCCAACAGTGGCGGGACAGGGGTCTACAATGAGCAGTTCTTC.

This clonotype was seen more than once but under ten times. The V call is TRBV14, the J call TRBJ1-1; no definite D call. Germline CDR1 is SGHDN and CDR2 is FVKESK. Trimming left V 4 bases short and J 3 bases short, with 9 bases between. The CDR3 extends over 13 amino acids. The CDR3 region is CASSLISDTEAFF. For the CDR3, the DNA is TGTGCCAGCAGCCTGATAAGTGACACTGAAGCTTTCTTT.

The chain combines TRBV7-2 with TRBJ2-7, with 9 bases fitting TRBD1. Germline CDR1 is SGHTA and CDR2 is FQGNSA. Trimming at V came to 3 bases and at J to 7 bases, leaving 10 bases not matched to a gene. This CDR3 is built from 15 residues. CDR3 protein: CASSFLGTGQGEQYF. CDR3 bases: TGTGCCAGCAGCTTTCTGGGGACAGGGCAAGGAGAGCAGTACTTC.

This chain uses TRBV12-3 or TRBV12-4 with TRBJ2-1; TRBD1 might be the D (6 bases). The CDR3 is 14 residues long. The V end lost 7 bases, the J end lost 1 base, and 11 bases lay between the germline ends. DNA of the CDR3: TGTGCCAGCACTCCGGGACATTCCTACAATGAGCAGTTCTTC. Translated: CASTPGHSYNEQFF.

The rearrangement joins TRBV27 to TRBJ2-1; TRBD2 matches 7 bases. Trimming removed 4 bases from V and 3 bases from J; junction bases left unmatched: 6. The germline V gene has CDR1 MNHEY and CDR2 SMNVEV (reference sequence). The CDR3 has 15 residues. CDR3 nucleotides: TGTGCCAGCAGTTGGGGGGGTTTGGACTACAATGAGCAGTTCTTC. This gives the protein CASSWGGLDYNEQFF.

Note on this clonotype: This sequence may be a read error, since a much larger clone differs from it by one base. This rearrangement joins TRBV4-2 to TRBJ2-5; no clear D gene. The ends were cut back, 1 base at V and 11 bases at J, with 14 bases in the middle. Germline loops: CDR1 LGHNA, CDR2 YNFKEQ. The CDR3 consists of 13 residues. CDR3 sequence: CASSQGGTNEQYF. The CDR3 coding sequence is TGTGCCAGCAGCCAAGGAGGAACAAATGAGCAGTACTTC.

A few counts support this clonotype. This chain connects TRBV4-3 to TRBJ1-2; 8 bases align to TRBD1. CDR1 is LGHNA and CDR2 is YSLEER in the germline V gene. This CDR3 has 17 residues. Trimming took 0 bases from V and 6 from J; bases not matched to a gene: 12. The CDR3, as DNA: TGCGCCAGCAGCCAAGATCATCATCGGACAGGGTTTGATGGCTACACCTTC. It encodes CASSQDHHRTGFDGYTF.

For this clonotype: It may be a read error: a sequence one base away is much more abundant. The chain has TRBV9 and TRBJ1-5; D might be TRBD1 (5 bases). The CDR3 sequence is 15 residues long. Germline loops: CDR1 SGDLS, CDR2 YYNGEE. Here the CDR3 DNA reads TGTGTCAGCAGCGTAGTAGAGGGGCAGGGAGGGCCCCAGCATTTT. Protein product: CVSSVVEGQGGPQHF.

This chain uses TRBV20-1 with TRBJ2-5; TRBD2 might be the D (5 bases). The CDR3 totals 10 residues. Germline V lookup: CDR1 DFQATT, CDR2 SNEGSKA (reference sequence). V lost 3 bases, J lost 13 bases, and 12 bases lay in between. As DNA, the CDR3 is TGCAGTGCTAGTGCTGGCGGGCTGTACTTC. Translated, it gives CSASAGGLYF.

The chain links TRBV6-1 to TRBJ2-7; 7 nucleotides agree with TRBD2. Germline values: CDR1 MNHNS, CDR2 SASEGT. Trimming removed 2 bases from V and 0 bases from J; junction bases left unmatched: 4. The CDR3 totals 15 residues. For the CDR3, the DNA is TGTGCCAGCAGTGAACGGGGCGGGGGCTCCTACGAGCAGTACTTC. This codes for CASSERGGGSYEQYF.

This clonotype appeared many times. This chain uses TRBV5-1 with TRBJ1-4; D gene uncertain. Looked up from germline, CDR1 is SGHRS and CDR2 is YFSETQ. This CDR3 is 16 amino acids long. The V end was cut by 4 bases, the J end by 0 bases, with 13 bases between. CDR3 sequence reads: CASSAGNSATNEKLFF. Written as DNA, the CDR3 is TGCGCCAGCAGCGCCGGCAACAGTGCAACTAATGAAAAACTGTTTTTT.

The chain couples TRBV30 to TRBJ1-2, with D possibly TRBD1 on 6 matching bases. The CDR3 is made up of 15 amino acids. The V gene's germline CDR1 is GTSNPN and CDR2 SVGIG (reference sequence). Trimming left V 3 bases short and J 8 bases short, with 22 bases between. Here the CDR3 reads CAWSGQGRFNEGYTF. The DNA for the CDR3 is TGTGCCTGGAGCGGCCAGGGGCGCTTTAACGAGGGCTACACCTTC.

The V and J genes are TRBV10-3 and TRBJ1-1; the D is unclear. The V end was cut by 8 bases, the J end by 1 base, with 11 bases between. The CDR3 consists of 13 residues. The V gene's germline CDR1 is ENHRY and CDR2 SYGVKD. In DNA, the CDR3 is TGTGCCATCGGGGAGTACAAGAACACTGAAGCTTTCTTT. Residues: CAIGEYKNTEAFF.

With respect to this clonotype: The junction shows a germline mismatch at one end, possibly a read error. The chain combines TRBV2 with TRBJ1-1; TRBD1 matches at 7 bases. Germline CDR1 is SNHLY and CDR2 is FYNNEI. The length of the CDR3 is 14 residues. Here the CDR3 reads CASSLHLQGTEAFF. In DNA form, the CDR3 reads TGTGCTAGCAGCTTACATTTACAGGGGACCGAAGCTTTCTTT.

This chain uses TRBV14 with TRBJ1-6, with D possibly TRBD1 on 6 matching bases. Germline CDR1 is SGHDN and CDR2 is FVKESK. There are 20 residues in the CDR3. Trimming stripped 1 base from V and 7 bases from J, with 26 bases between. The CDR3 coding sequence is TGTGCCAGCAGCCAAGTTCTTCCCCGGACAGATTCACCTCCAAATTCACCCCTCCACTTT. Protein sequence: CASSQVLPRTDSPPNSPLHF.

This chain links TRBV6-2 or TRBV6-3 with TRBJ1-2; D is ambiguous. CDR3 length equals 13 residues. The V and J ends lost 0 bases and 2 bases respectively, with 4 bases between them. The germline V gene encodes CDR1 MNHEY and CDR2 SVGEGT. The CDR3 loop reads CASSYSQNYGYTF. For the CDR3, the DNA is TGTGCCAGCAGTTACTCGCAGAACTATGGCTACACCTTC.